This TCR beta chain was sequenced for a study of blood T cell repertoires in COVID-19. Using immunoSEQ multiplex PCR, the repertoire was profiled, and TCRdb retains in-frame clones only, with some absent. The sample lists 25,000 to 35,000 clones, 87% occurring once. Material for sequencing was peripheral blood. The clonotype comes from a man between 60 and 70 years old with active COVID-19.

DNA of the CDR3: TGTGCCAGCTCGCCCCTCGACAGGGCGAGCACAGATACGCAGTATTTT. Encoded protein: CASSPLDRASTDTQYF. The chain is built from TRBV18 and TRBJ2-3; 7 nucleotides align to TRBD1. Germline assignment: CDR1 KGHSH and CDR2 LQKENI. The CDR3 consists of 16 residues. The ends lost 6 bases at V and 0 bases at J; junction bases unmatched: 9.